Below are 25 T cell receptor beta chains sequenced from a single sample in a study of cytotoxic CD8 clonotypes in ibrutinib-treated CLL. Clones were sequenced by immunoSEQ multiplex PCR, and TCRdb holds only the in-frame ones, with some missing. The sample has some 92,000 clones; roughly three quarters are singletons. The sample here was PBMCs, taken after 24 months of ibrutinib treatment. These receptors were taken from a human donor with chronic lymphocytic leukemia.

The rearrangement joins TRBV6-5 to TRBJ2-7; the D is unclear. The CDR3 has 11 amino acids. Trimming stripped 4 bases from V and 2 bases from J, with 3 bases between. In germline, CDR1 is MNHEY, CDR2 SVGAGI. This CDR3 reads CASSSPYEQYF. CDR3 DNA sequence: TGTGCCAGCAGTTCACCCTACGAGCAGTACTTC.

The chain is built from TRBV18 and TRBJ2-2, with no clear D. Per germline, CDR1 KGHSH and CDR2 LQKENI. V was shortened by 2 bases and J by 6 bases, with 10 bases between the two germline ends. The CDR3 is 14 residues long. Written as DNA, the CDR3 is TGTGCCAGCTCACCAACACCGACCTCCGGGGAGCTGTTTTTT. It codes for CASSPTPTSGELFF. The variable domain in full, with the rest retrieved from reference TRBV18 and TRBJ2-2, is NAGVMQNPRHLVRRRGQEARLRCSPMKGHSHVYWYRQLPEEGLKFMVYLQKENIIDESGMPKERFSAEFPKEGPSILRIQQVVRGDSAAYFCASSPTPTSGELFFGEGSRLTVL.

The chain combines TRBV7-8 with TRBJ1-1; no clear D gene. CDR3 length: 14 residues. V lost 4 bases, J lost 1 base, and 10 bases lay in between. Germline V gene lookup returns CDR1 SGHVS and CDR2 FQNEAQ. In nucleotides, the CDR3 is TGTGCCAGCAGCTATGGGTGGCAGAACACTGAAGCTTTCTTT. Translated, it gives CASSYGWQNTEAFF. The variable domain in full, with the rest retrieved from reference TRBV7-8 and TRBJ1-1, is GAGVSQSPRYKVAKRGQDVALRCDPISGHVSLFWYQQALGQGPEFLTYFQNEAQLDKSGLPSDRFFAERPEGSVSTLKIQRTQQEDSAVYLCASSYGWQNTEAFFGQGTRLTVV.

The chain links TRBV7-2 to TRBJ2-7; TRBD2 aligns across 16 bases. V lost 7 bases, J lost 7 bases, and 4 bases stayed unmatched. The V gene's germline CDR1 is SGHTA and CDR2 FQGNSA. The CDR3 covers 14 residues. In DNA form, the CDR3 reads TGTGCCAGCAAGCCGGGACTAGCGGGAGGGGAGCAGTACTTC. This codes for CASKPGLAGGEQYF. Complete variable domain (other parts from reference TRBV7-2 and TRBJ2-7): GAGVSQSPSNKVTEKGKDVELRCDPISGHTALYWYRQSLGQGLEFLIYFQGNSAPDKSGLPSDRFSAERTGGSVSTLTIQRTQQEDSAVYLCASKPGLAGGEQYFGPGTRLTVT.

The V gene is TRBV27, the J gene TRBJ2-1; possible D gene TRBD2, 5 bases. Trimming removed 4 bases from V and 1 base from J, with 17 bases in between. CDR3 size: 17 residues. Per the germline V gene, CDR1 is MNHEY and CDR2 is SMNVEV (reference sequence). The CDR3 region is CASSSPLTGRSYNEQFF. The CDR3 DNA reads as TGTGCCAGCAGTTCTCCTCTCACGGGAAGGTCCTACAATGAGCAGTTCTTC.

This sequence joins TRBV6-5 and TRBJ1-1; D call uncertain. Between the trimmed V and J ends, which lost 2 bases and 5 bases, there was a span of 18 bases. Germline CDR1 reads MNHEY; CDR2 reads SVGAGI. The CDR3 length is 16 residues. The CDR3 DNA reads as TGTGCCAGCAGTTACGGAGGCGGCGCCGGAAGGACTGAAGCTTTCTTT. It codes for CASSYGGGAGRTEAFF.

The rearrangement joins TRBV28 to TRBJ1-5; D gene ambiguous. CDR3 size: 14 residues. Germline CDR1 and CDR2: MDHEN and SYDVKM. V was pared by 2 bases and J by 2 bases, with 7 bases between. CDR3 in amino acids: CASSLAGGNQPQHF. In nucleotides, the CDR3 is TGTGCCAGCAGTTTAGCTGGGGGCAATCAGCCCCAGCATTTT.

This clone came up a few times. The chain is built from TRBV19 and TRBJ2-1; TRBD1 is a possible D gene (5 bases). Germline CDR1 LNHDA, CDR2 SQIVND (reference sequence). The germline V and J ends were trimmed by 9 bases and 9 bases, with 12 bases remaining between them. This CDR3 is 11 amino acids long. The CDR3 region is CASQQGREQFF. The DNA for the CDR3 is TGTGCCAGCCAGCAGGGCCGTGAGCAGTTCTTC.

DNA of the CDR3: TGTGCCACCAGCAGAGATCTCACAATCTACGAGCAGTACTTC. As protein: CATSRDLTIYEQYF. J is TRBJ2-7 and V is TRBV15; D gene uncertain. From germline, CDR1 is LNHNV and CDR2 YYDKDF (reference sequence). The CDR3 consists of 14 residues. The V end lost 0 bases, the J end lost 3 bases, and 9 bases lay between the germline ends.

This clone was seen once. This sequence joins TRBV4-1 and TRBJ2-3; 12 bases agree with TRBD2. The CDR3 sequence is 16 residues long. In germline, CDR1 is MGHRA, CDR2 YSYEKL. J was trimmed by 4 bases and V by 1 base; bases with no gene match: 3. In DNA form, the CDR3 reads TGCGCCAGCAGCCAAGCACTAGCGGGAGGAGCAGATACGCAGTATTTT. Amino acid sequence: CASSQALAGGADTQYF.

V gene TRBV7-9 combines with J gene TRBJ2-5; D not resolved. This CDR3 has 13 amino acids. Germline V gives CDR1 SEHNR, CDR2 FQNEAQ (reference sequence). The germline V and J ends were trimmed by 3 bases and 5 bases, with 10 bases remaining between them. The CDR3 region is CASSFWGSETQYF. In nucleotides, the CDR3 is TGTGCCAGCAGCTTCTGGGGAAGTGAGACCCAGTACTTC.

The chain couples TRBV5-5 to TRBJ2-7; D possibly corresponds to TRBD2 (5 bases). Trimming took 4 bases from V and 0 from J, leaving 14 bases between them. Germline CDR1 reads SGHKS; CDR2 reads YYEKEE (reference sequence). The CDR3 spans 15 residues. CDR3 coding DNA: TGTGCCAGCAGCCTAGCTGGATTGAGCTCCTACGAGCAGTACTTC. It yields the protein CASSLAGLSSYEQYF.

V is TRBV9 and J is TRBJ2-3; D not certain. CDR3 length equals 14 residues. The germline V and J ends were trimmed by 4 bases and 1 base, with 10 bases remaining between them. Germline loops: CDR1 SGDLS, CDR2 YYNGEE. The CDR3 nucleotides read TGTGCCAGCAGCTCCCGACGAGGCACAGATACGCAGTATTTT. It translates to CASSSRRGTDTQYF.

This rearrangement joins TRBV27 to TRBJ1-1; 8 positions match TRBD1. The junction had 3 bases not matched to a gene; V was cut back by 5 bases and J by 7 bases. Germline lookup yields CDR1 MNHEY and CDR2 SMNVEV (reference sequence). The CDR3 runs to 12 residues. The CDR3 nucleotides are TGTGCCAGCAGTGACAGGGGTGGTGAAGCTTTCTTT. Translation gives CASSDRGGEAFF.

As for this clone: One end of the junction is discordant with germline, which a read error may explain. The rearrangement uses TRBV7-2 and TRBJ1-5; weak D call: TRBD1 (5 bases). The germline V gene encodes CDR1 SGHTA and CDR2 FQGNSA. The CDR3 totals 14 residues. CDR3 DNA sequence: TGTGCCAGCAGTTTAGCAGGGCCCAATCAGCCCCAGCATTTT. Residues: CASSLAGPNQPQHF.

This rearrangement joins TRBV18 to TRBJ2-6, with TRBD1 matching 10 bases. The ends lost 2 bases at V and 0 bases at J; junction bases unmatched: 10. The CDR3 has 20 residues. Germline CDR1 is KGHSH and CDR2 is LQKENI. The CDR3 bases are TGTGCCAGCTCACCATCCGGACCGGGACAGGGGCTCTCTGGGGCCAACGTCCTGACTTTC. Translating it yields CASSPSGPGQGLSGANVLTF.

This sequence joins TRBV30 and TRBJ2-7, with D tentatively TRBD1 (5 bases). With 4 bases removed from V and 4 bases from J, the gap between germline ends came to 14 bases. The CDR3 has 13 amino acids. Germline V lookup: CDR1 GTSNPN, CDR2 SVGIG (reference sequence). CDR3 amino acids: CAWTSKGVYEQYF. CDR3 bases: TGTGCCTGGACTAGTAAAGGGGTGTACGAGCAGTACTTC.

This clone was picked up a small number of times. This chain uses TRBV4-1 with TRBJ2-3; the match to TRBD1 covers 10 bases. V dropped 4 bases and J dropped 3; count of bases not matched to a gene: 4. Germline values: CDR1 MGHRA, CDR2 YSYEKL. The CDR3 consists of 15 residues. The CDR3 sequence: CASSRPGQGTDTQYF. CDR3 bases: TGCGCCAGCAGCCGACCGGGACAGGGGACAGATACGCAGTATTTT.

The DNA for the CDR3 is TGTGCCAGTAGTAAGGGGGACGAGCAGTACTTC. It encodes CASSKGDEQYF. This chain links TRBV19 with TRBJ2-7; TRBD1 might be the D (6 bases). Between the trimmed V and J ends, which lost 4 bases and 5 bases, there was a span of 6 bases. CDR1 is LNHDA and CDR2 is SQIVND in the germline V gene (reference sequence). The CDR3 has 11 residues.

This chain uses TRBV7-8 with TRBJ1-4; D remains unclear. The germline V gene has CDR1 SGHVS and CDR2 FQNEAQ. Trimming removed 1 base at V and 3 bases at J, with 6 bases between. The CDR3 consists of 14 residues. As DNA, the CDR3 is TGTGCCAGCAGCTTAGGGGTTGCTAATGAAAAACTGTTTTTT. Encoded protein: CASSLGVANEKLFF.

The V and J genes are TRBV19 and TRBJ2-2; no clear D gene. The CDR3 has 14 residues. CDR1 LNHDA and CDR2 SQIVND come from the germline V gene (reference sequence). Trimming pared 5 bases from V and 5 bases from J, leaving 12 bases between. DNA of the CDR3: TGTGCCAGTAGTTCGGACGGTATAACCGGGGAGCTGTTTTTT. Translating gives CASSSDGITGELFF. Based on the CDR3 plus reference TRBV19 and TRBJ2-2, the full variable domain is DGGITQSPKYLFRKEGQNVTLSCEQNLNHDAMYWYRQDPGQGLRLIYYSQIVNDFQKGDIAEGYSVSREKKESFPLTVTSAQKNPTAFYLCASSSDGITGELFFGEGSRLTVL.

The rearrangement links TRBV9 to TRBJ1-3; D remains ambiguous. The V and J ends lost 1 base and 1 base respectively, with 12 bases between them. CDR3 length equals 16 residues. Per the germline V gene, CDR1 is SGDLS and CDR2 is YYNGEE. In DNA, the CDR3 is TGTGCCAGCAGCGTATCCGAAAGCCCTTCTGGAAACACCATATATTTT. Its protein product is CASSVSESPSGNTIYF.

DNA of the CDR3: TGTGCCAGCAGGCTACTAGCGGACCCCTCCTACGAGCAGTACTTC. Translating it yields CASRLLADPSYEQYF. The J gene is TRBJ2-7, the V gene TRBV6-1; TRBD2 aligns across 8 bases. The CDR3 consists of 15 residues. Germline V CDR1 and CDR2: MNHNS, SASEGT. The V gene end was trimmed by 6 bases and the J gene end by 0 bases; junction bases not matched to a gene: 7.

In nucleotides, the CDR3 is TGCAGCGTTGCCAGCGGGAGCTACGAGCAGTACTTC. Protein sequence: CSVASGSYEQYF. The chain uses TRBV29-1 and TRBJ2-7; 8 bases are a match to TRBD2. CDR1 is SQVTM, CDR2 ANQGSEA, per germline. The length of the CDR3 is 12 residues. The junction had 2 bases not matched to a gene; V was cut back by 4 bases and J by 3 bases.

The chain is built from TRBV15 and TRBJ2-5; the D is unclear. There are 14 residues in the CDR3. Per germline, CDR1 LNHNV and CDR2 YYDKDF (reference sequence). Trimming removed 0 bases from V and 5 bases from J, with 10 bases in between. The CDR3 here is CATSRDGSSETQYF. For the CDR3, the DNA is TGTGCCACCAGCAGAGATGGAAGCAGCGAGACCCAGTACTTC.